The clone carrying this TCR delta chain is labeled as large. This sample is drawn from a study of delta chains in infants with herpesvirus infections. Study-wide context: Ugandan infants were followed prospectively from birth through primary CMV infection.

The V end lost 5 bases, the J end lost 0 bases, and 19 bases lay between the germline ends. The CDR3 is 17 amino acids. In germline, CDR1 is TSWWSYY, CDR2 QGS. Reverse transcription of PBMC RNA used primers specific for the gamma and delta chains. TCRdb called clones anew from the RT-PCR reads with CATT. The table lists some 1,500 delta-chain clones, about a third of them singletons. This TCR derives from a human donor who was a Ugandan infant, either HIV-exposed or HIV-unexposed (not recorded which). Sequencing used peripheral blood, obtained at time point 1 of longitudinal follow-up. The V call is TRDV1, the J call TRDJ1; D remains ambiguous. The CDR3 nucleotides read TGTGCTCTTGGGAACCCCGTATCGAACGGGGACACCGATAAACTCATCTTT. This gives the protein CALGNPVSNGDTDKLIF.